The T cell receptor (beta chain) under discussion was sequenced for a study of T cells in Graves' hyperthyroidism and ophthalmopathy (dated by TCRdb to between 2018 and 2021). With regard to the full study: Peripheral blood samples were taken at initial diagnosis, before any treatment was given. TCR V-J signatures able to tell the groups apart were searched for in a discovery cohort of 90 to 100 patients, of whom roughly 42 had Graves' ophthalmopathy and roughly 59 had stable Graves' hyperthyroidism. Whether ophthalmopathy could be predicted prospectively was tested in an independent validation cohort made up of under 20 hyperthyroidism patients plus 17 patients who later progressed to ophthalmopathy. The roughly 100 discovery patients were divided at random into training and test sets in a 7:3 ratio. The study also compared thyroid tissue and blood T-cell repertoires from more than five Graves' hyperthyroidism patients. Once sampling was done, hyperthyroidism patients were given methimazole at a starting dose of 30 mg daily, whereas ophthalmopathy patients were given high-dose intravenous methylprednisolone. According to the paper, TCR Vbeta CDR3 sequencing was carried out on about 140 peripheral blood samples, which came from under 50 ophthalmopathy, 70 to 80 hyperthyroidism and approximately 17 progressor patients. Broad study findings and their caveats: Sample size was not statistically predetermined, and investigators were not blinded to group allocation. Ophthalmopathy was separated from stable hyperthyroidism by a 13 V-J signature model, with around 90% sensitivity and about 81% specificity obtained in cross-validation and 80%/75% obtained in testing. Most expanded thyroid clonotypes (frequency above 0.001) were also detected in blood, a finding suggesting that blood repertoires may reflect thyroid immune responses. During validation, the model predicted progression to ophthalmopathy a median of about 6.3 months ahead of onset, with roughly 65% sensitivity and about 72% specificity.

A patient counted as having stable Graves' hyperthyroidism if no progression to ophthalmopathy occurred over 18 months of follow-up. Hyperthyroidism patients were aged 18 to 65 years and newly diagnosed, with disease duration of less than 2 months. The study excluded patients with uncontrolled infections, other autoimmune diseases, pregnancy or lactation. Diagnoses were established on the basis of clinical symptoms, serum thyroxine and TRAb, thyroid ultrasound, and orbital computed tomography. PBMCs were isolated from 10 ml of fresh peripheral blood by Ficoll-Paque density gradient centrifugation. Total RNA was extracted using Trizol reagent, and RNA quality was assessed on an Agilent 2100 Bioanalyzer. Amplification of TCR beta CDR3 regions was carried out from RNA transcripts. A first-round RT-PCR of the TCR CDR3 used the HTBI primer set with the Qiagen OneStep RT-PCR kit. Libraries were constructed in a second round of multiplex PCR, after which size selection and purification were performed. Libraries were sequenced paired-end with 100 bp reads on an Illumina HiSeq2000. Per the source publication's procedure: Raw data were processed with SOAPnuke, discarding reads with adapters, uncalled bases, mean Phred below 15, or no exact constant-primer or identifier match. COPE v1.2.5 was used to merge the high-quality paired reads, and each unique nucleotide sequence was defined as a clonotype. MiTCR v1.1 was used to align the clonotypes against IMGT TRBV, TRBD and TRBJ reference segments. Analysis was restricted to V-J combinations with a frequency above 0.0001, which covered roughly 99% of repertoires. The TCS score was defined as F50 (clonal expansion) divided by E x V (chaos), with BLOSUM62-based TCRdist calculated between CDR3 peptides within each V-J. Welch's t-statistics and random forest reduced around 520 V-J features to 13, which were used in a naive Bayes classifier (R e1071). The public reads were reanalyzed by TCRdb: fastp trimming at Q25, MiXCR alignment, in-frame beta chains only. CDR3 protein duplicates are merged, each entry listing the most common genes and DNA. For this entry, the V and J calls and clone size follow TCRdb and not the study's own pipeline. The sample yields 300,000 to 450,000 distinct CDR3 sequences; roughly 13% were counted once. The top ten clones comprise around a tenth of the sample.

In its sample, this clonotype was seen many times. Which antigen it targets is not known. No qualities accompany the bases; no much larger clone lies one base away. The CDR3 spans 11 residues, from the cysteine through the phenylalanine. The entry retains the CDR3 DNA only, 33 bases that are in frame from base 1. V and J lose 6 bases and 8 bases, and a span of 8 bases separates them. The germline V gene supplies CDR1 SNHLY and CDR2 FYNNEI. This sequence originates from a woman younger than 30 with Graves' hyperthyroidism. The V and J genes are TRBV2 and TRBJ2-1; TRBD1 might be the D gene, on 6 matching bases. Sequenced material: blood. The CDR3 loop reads CASRQGHEQFF. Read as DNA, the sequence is TGTGCCAGCAGACAGGGCCATGAGCAGTTCTTC.